The 28 T cell receptor beta chains presented below share a single source sample, sequenced in a study of response to subunit inactivated influenza vaccine. TCRdb reprocessed the RT-PCR reads with MiXCR, giving one entry per CDR3 protein. The sample shows around 790,000 distinct CDR3 sequences, around 20% of them seen only once. The sequencing here drew on PBMCs from blood, taken roughly 5 days after vaccination. These receptors were collected from a man in his fifties who received an inactivated influenza vaccine.

The table lists this clonotype with a few counts. This rearrangement joins TRBV20-1 to TRBJ2-7; tentative D call: TRBD1 (6 bases). V lost 5 bases and J 2 bases, leaving 16 bases between the germline ends. This CDR3 region has 14 residues. Germline loops: CDR1 DFQATT, CDR2 SNEGSKA (reference sequence). The CDR3 nucleotides read TGCAGTGCTTACAGGGAAGGTACGCCCTACGAGCAGTACTTC. The encoded protein is CSAYREGTPYEQYF.

This clonotype turned up a few times. The chain uses TRBV24-1 and TRBJ1-5, with 9 bases fitting TRBD1. The CDR3 has 17 amino acids. V gave up 2 bases and J gave up 1 base; unmatched junction bases: 5. CDR1 and CDR2 (germline): KGHDR, SFDVKD. This chain's CDR3 is CATSDSGTGRSNQPQHF. CDR3 DNA sequence: TGTGCCACCAGTGATTCCGGGACAGGGAGGAGCAATCAGCCCCAGCATTTT.

The chain is built from TRBV4-3 and TRBJ1-5; unclear D gene. This CDR3 has 15 amino acids. In germline, CDR1 is LGHNA, CDR2 YSLEER. Trimming removed 3 bases from V and 1 base from J, with 10 bases in between. Here the CDR3 reads CASSQWIGSNQPQHF. The DNA for the CDR3 is TGCGCCAGCAGCCAGTGGATTGGGAGCAATCAGCCCCAGCATTTT.

This clonotype has just a few counts. The chain employs TRBV6-5 and TRBJ2-5; perhaps TRBD2 as D (5 bases). V gave up 2 bases and J gave up 4 bases, with 14 bases separating them. Germline V gene sequence: CDR1 MNHEY, CDR2 SVGAGI. The CDR3 runs to 15 residues. CDR3 nucleotides: TGTGCCAGCAGTTACCGGCGGGCTTACGGAGAGACCCAGTACTTC. Amino acid sequence: CASSYRRAYGETQYF.

The chain recombines TRBV24-1 with TRBJ2-1; D is undetermined. Trimming left V 7 bases short and J 4 bases short, with 10 bases between. Per the germline V gene, CDR1 is KGHDR and CDR2 is SFDVKD. The CDR3 totals 13 residues. In DNA, the CDR3 is TGTGCCACCAGAGACGCGCGGTACAATGAGCAGTTCTTC. Translation: CATRDARYNEQFF.

This clonotype has only a few counts. The chain uses TRBV6-5 and TRBJ2-7, with D possibly TRBD2 on 6 matching bases. V lost 4 bases and J lost 4, with 11 bases in between. Germline CDR1 reads MNHEY; CDR2 reads SVGAGI. The CDR3 covers 13 residues. For the CDR3, the DNA is TGTGCCAGCAGTTTCGGACTACAATACGAGCAGTACTTC. The encoded protein is CASSFGLQYEQYF.

This chain links TRBV7-2 with TRBJ2-1, with 8 bases lining up with TRBD2. The CDR3 runs 16 residues. V was clipped by 5 bases and J by 0 bases; unmatched bases: 6. Germline CDR1 and CDR2: SGHTA and FQGNSA. This chain's CDR3 is CASSVQSGSSYNEQFF. The DNA for the CDR3 is TGTGCCAGCAGCGTACAGAGCGGGAGCTCCTACAATGAGCAGTTCTTC.

This clonotype appeared a few times. The rearrangement links TRBV29-1 to TRBJ1-1; maybe TRBD1 (5 bases). Trimming cost V 5 bases and J 4 bases, with 14 bases left between them. The CDR3 has 13 amino acids. Germline-derived CDR1 and CDR2 are SQVTM and ANQGSEA. CDR3 residues: CSVCQGVGTEAFF. The CDR3 bases are TGCAGCGTTTGCCAGGGTGTGGGCACTGAAGCTTTCTTT.

In its sample, this clonotype was seen a few times. This chain links TRBV5-8 with TRBJ2-7; a weak D match, TRBD1 (6 bases). V shed 4 bases and J shed 6 bases, with 20 bases lying between them. Germline V gives CDR1 SGHTS, CDR2 YDEGEE. This CDR3 comprises 15 residues. The CDR3 here is CASSPHGARGSEQYF. The CDR3 DNA is TGTGCCAGCAGCCCCCATGGGGCCAGGGGTAGCGAGCAGTACTTC.

This chain connects TRBV2 to TRBJ2-2; D gene unclear. This CDR3 spans 13 amino acids. In germline, CDR1 is SNHLY, CDR2 FYNNEI. The V end was cut by 8 bases, the J end by 1 base, with 8 bases between. CDR3 bases: TGTGCCAGCGACCGAGAGAACACCGGGGAGCTGTTTTTT. Amino acids: CASDRENTGELFF.

There are a few counts of this clonotype. The V and J genes are TRBV5-1 and TRBJ2-2; no clear D. The germline V and J ends were trimmed by 5 bases and 1 base, with 12 bases remaining between them. Germline V CDR1 and CDR2: SGHRS, YFSETQ. CDR3 size: 15 residues. The CDR3 region is CASSGWPWNTGELFF. The CDR3 region has the DNA TGCGCCAGCAGTGGGTGGCCCTGGAACACCGGGGAGCTGTTTTTT.

This rearrangement joins TRBV20-1 to TRBJ2-7; perhaps TRBD2 as D (6 bases). Trimming stripped 0 bases from V and 1 base from J, with 10 bases between. This CDR3 spans 14 amino acids. The germline CDR1 and CDR2 sequences are DFQATT and SNEGSKA (reference sequence). CDR3 residues: CSARDFGRSYEQYF. In DNA, the CDR3 is TGCAGTGCTAGAGATTTCGGGAGATCCTACGAGCAGTACTTC.

This clonotype showed up just a few times. The V call is TRBV9, the J call TRBJ2-1, with D unclear. The V end lost 0 bases, the J end lost 0 bases, and 7 bases lay between the germline ends. The germline CDR1 and CDR2 sequences are SGDLS and YYNGEE. The CDR3 covers 15 residues. The chain's CDR3 is CASSVGPISYNEQFF. In DNA, the CDR3 is TGTGCCAGCAGCGTAGGCCCCATCTCCTACAATGAGCAGTTCTTC.

The chain is built from TRBV5-6 and TRBJ2-3, with a weak D call TRBD2 (5 bases). The CDR3 runs 17 residues. Germline V gene sequence: CDR1 SGHDT, CDR2 YYEEEE. V was clipped by 2 bases and J by 4 bases, with 20 bases between them. CDR3 sequence: CASSFGGSGIGPDTQYF. CDR3 bases: TGTGCCAGCAGCTTCGGTGGTTCGGGGATTGGGCCAGATACGCAGTATTTT.

The chain carries TRBV9 and TRBJ2-7; D is undetermined. CDR3 length equals 14 residues. Germline assignment: CDR1 SGDLS and CDR2 YYNGEE. Between the trimmed V and J ends, which lost 0 bases and 2 bases, there was a span of 9 bases. The CDR3 reads CASSVVGDTYEQYF. CDR3 coding DNA: TGTGCCAGCAGCGTAGTTGGGGATACCTACGAGCAGTACTTC.

This chain connects TRBV20-1 to TRBJ2-1; 11 bases fit TRBD2. Germline assignment: CDR1 DFQATT and CDR2 SNEGSKA (reference sequence). J lost 8 bases, V lost 5 bases, and 5 bases had no gene match. The CDR3 covers 13 residues. CDR3 in amino acids: CSAPRLAGHEQFF. In DNA, the CDR3 is TGCAGTGCTCCCAGACTAGCGGGACATGAGCAGTTCTTC.

The chain links TRBV10-3 to TRBJ2-3, with D perhaps TRBD1 or TRBD2 (5 bases each). CDR1 is ENHRY, CDR2 SYGVKD, per germline. CDR3 length: 15 amino acids. With 0 bases removed from V and 2 bases from J, the gap between germline ends came to 9 bases. In DNA form, the CDR3 reads TGTGCCATCAGTGAGTCTGGGGGAGTCACAGATACGCAGTATTTT. Its protein is CAISESGGVTDTQYF.

This clonotype was observed a few times. The gene calls are TRBV6-2 or TRBV6-3 and TRBJ2-7; 9 nucleotides align to TRBD1. CDR1 is MNHEY and CDR2 is SVGEGT in the germline V gene. The CDR3 loop spans 17 amino acids. V was pared by 4 bases and J by 2 bases, with 12 bases of the junction left unmatched. The CDR3 sequence: CASSSPPGTGKPYEQYF. CDR3 nucleotides: TGTGCCAGCAGTTCTCCGCCCGGGACAGGGAAACCCTACGAGCAGTACTTC.

This clonotype appeared a few times. The genes are TRBV7-2 and TRBJ2-5; no firm D call. Per the germline V gene, CDR1 is SGHTA and CDR2 is FQGNSA. The germline V and J ends were trimmed by 1 base and 1 base, with 10 bases remaining between them. The CDR3 is 15 residues long. CDR3 DNA sequence: TGTGCCAGCAGCTTAGGCCTGGGCTCCCAAGAGACCCAGTACTTC. Protein: CASSLGLGSQETQYF.

This clonotype was seen only a few times. The V call is TRBV5-1, the J call TRBJ1-4; the D is unclear. The germline V and J ends were trimmed by 0 bases and 8 bases, with 8 bases remaining between them. Germline loops: CDR1 SGHRS, CDR2 YFSETQ. The CDR3 loop spans 13 amino acids. The DNA of the CDR3 is TGCGCCAGCAGCTTGGGACCGGGGGAAAAACTGTTTTTT. It codes for CASSLGPGEKLFF.

Ten or more counts support this clonotype. The V call is TRBV12-3 or TRBV12-4, the J call TRBJ2-3, with no clear D. CDR3 length equals 12 residues. Trimming cost V 6 bases and J 4 bases, with 8 bases left between them. The CDR3: CASSSHADTQYF. CDR3 DNA sequence: TGTGCCAGCAGCTCCCATGCAGATACGCAGTATTTT.

This clonotype was counted a few times. The chain joins TRBV24-1 to TRBJ2-1; the match to TRBD2 covers 9 bases. The length of the CDR3 is 18 residues. CDR1 KGHDR and CDR2 SFDVKD come from the germline V gene. V lost 7 bases to trimming and J lost 1 base; unmatched junction nucleotides: 13. CDR3 sequence: CATSPGASGTASYNEQFF. CDR3 coding DNA: TGTGCCACCAGCCCCGGAGCTAGCGGGACTGCGTCCTACAATGAGCAGTTCTTC.

This chain links TRBV6-5 with TRBJ2-2; TRBD1 aligns across 10 bases. Trimming at V came to 4 bases and at J to 7 bases, leaving 15 bases not matched to a gene. This CDR3 comprises 18 residues. CDR1 and CDR2 (germline): MNHEY, SVGAGI. CDR3 nucleotides: TGTGCCAGCAGTTTTACCCCTCTGACAGGGGGCGGAGGCGGGGAGCTGTTTTTT. It codes for CASSFTPLTGGGGGELFF.

The table lists this clonotype with a few counts. The gene calls are TRBV4-3 and TRBJ1-1; D is undetermined. The CDR3 has 16 amino acids. The germline gives CDR1 LGHNA, CDR2 YSLEER. V lost 1 base and J 4 bases, leaving 16 bases between the germline ends. The CDR3, as DNA: TGCGCCAGCAGCCAAGTTCGAGGGCACGTCGGCACTGAAGCTTTCTTT. Protein sequence: CASSQVRGHVGTEAFF.

The rearrangement uses TRBV7-2 and TRBJ2-7; D not resolved. CDR1 and CDR2 (germline): SGHTA, FQGNSA. CDR3 length equals 13 residues. V lost 4 bases and J 6 bases, leaving 13 bases between the germline ends. The CDR3 DNA reads TGTGCCAGCAGCTCCCCCCCGGTTTTCGAGCAGTACTTC. It yields the protein CASSSPPVFEQYF.

In the case of this clonotype: An end of the junction differs from the germline gene, which may be a read error. V usage is TRBV28 and J usage is TRBJ1-2; 8 bases match TRBD1. The CDR3 consists of 12 residues. Germline V lookup: CDR1 MDHEN, CDR2 SYDVKM. The DNA of the CDR3 is TGTGCCAGCAGTCCGCGGACAGGGCTCTTCTCCTTC. Its translation is CASSPRTGLFSF.

This chain connects TRBV9 to TRBJ2-7; D gene unclear. The germline V gene has CDR1 SGDLS and CDR2 YYNGEE. The CDR3 totals 15 residues. V was shortened by 0 bases and J by 3 bases, with 13 bases between the two germline ends. CDR3 sequence reads: CASSVGPDPLYEQYF. CDR3 nucleotide sequence: TGTGCCAGCAGCGTAGGGCCAGACCCACTCTACGAGCAGTACTTC. The full variable domain, its missing parts supplied by reference TRBV9 and TRBJ2-7, is DSGVTQTPKHLITATGQRVTLRCSPRSGDLSVYWYQQSLDQGLQFLIQYYNGEERAKGNILERFSAQQFPDLHSELNLSSLELGDSALYFCASSVGPDPLYEQYFGPGTRLTVT.

The chain links TRBV3-1 to TRBJ2-1; D might be TRBD1 or TRBD2, each matching 5 bases. Per the germline V gene, CDR1 is LGHDT and CDR2 is YNNKEL (reference sequence). Deletions cut 6 bases from V and 7 bases from J, with 16 bases between. There are 14 residues in the CDR3. The CDR3 reads CASSPGTPRNEQFF. The CDR3 DNA reads as TGTGCCAGCAGTCCCGGGACGCCAAGGAATGAGCAGTTCTTC.